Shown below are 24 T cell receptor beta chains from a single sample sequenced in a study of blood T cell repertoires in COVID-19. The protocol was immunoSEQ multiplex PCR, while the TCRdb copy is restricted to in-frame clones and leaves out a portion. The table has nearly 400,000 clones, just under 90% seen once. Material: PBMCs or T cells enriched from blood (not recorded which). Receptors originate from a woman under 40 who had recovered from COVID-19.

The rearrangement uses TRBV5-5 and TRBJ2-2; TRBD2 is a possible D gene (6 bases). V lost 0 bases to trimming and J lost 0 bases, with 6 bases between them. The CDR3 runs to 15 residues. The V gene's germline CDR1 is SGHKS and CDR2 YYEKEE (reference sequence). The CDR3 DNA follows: TGTGCCAGCAGCTTGGGACTAGCGAACACCGGGGAGCTGTTTTTT. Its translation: CASSLGLANTGELFF.

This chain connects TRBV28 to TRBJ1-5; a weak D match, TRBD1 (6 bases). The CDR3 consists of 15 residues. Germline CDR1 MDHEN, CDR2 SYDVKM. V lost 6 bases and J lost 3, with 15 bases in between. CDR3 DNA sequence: TGTGCCAGCAGCATCCAGGGGAGATACAATCAGCCCCAGCATTTT. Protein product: CASSIQGRYNQPQHF.

The CDR3 reads CASSLFGRNTGELFF. DNA for the CDR3: TGTGCCAGCAGCTTATTTGGGAGAAACACCGGGGAGCTGTTTTTT. This rearrangement joins TRBV7-8 to TRBJ2-2; D may be TRBD2 (5 bases). V lost 2 bases and J 2 bases, leaving 9 bases between the germline ends. This CDR3 has 15 residues. CDR1 and CDR2 (germline): SGHVS, FQNEAQ.

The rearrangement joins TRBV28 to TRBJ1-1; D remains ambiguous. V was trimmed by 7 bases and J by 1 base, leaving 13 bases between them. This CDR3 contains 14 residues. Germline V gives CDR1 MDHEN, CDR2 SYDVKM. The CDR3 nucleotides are TGTGCCAGCACGGTCCCCCTTCGGAACACTGAAGCTTTCTTT. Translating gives CASTVPLRNTEAFF. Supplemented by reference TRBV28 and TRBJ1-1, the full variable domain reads DVKVTQSSRYLVKRTGEKVFLECVQDMDHENMFWYRQDPGLGLRLIYFSYDVKMKEKGDIPEGYSVSREKKERFSLILESASTNQTSMYLCASTVPLRNTEAFFGQGTRLTVV.

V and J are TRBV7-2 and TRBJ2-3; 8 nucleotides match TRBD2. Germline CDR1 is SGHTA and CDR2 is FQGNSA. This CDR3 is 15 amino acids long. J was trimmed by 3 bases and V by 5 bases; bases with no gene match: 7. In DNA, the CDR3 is TGTGCCAGCAGCAACCTCGGGGGGGCGACAGATACGCAGTATTTT. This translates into CASSNLGGATDTQYF.

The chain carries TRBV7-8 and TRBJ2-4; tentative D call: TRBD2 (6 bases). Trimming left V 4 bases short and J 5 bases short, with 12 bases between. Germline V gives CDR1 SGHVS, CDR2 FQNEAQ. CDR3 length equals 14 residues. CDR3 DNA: TGTGCCAGCAGCTCCCGGGGGTCGCAAAACATTCAGTACTTC. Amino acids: CASSSRGSQNIQYF.

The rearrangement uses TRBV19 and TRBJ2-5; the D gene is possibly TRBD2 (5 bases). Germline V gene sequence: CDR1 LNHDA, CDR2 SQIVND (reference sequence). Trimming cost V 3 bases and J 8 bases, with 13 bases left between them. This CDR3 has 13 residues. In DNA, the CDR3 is TGTGCCAGTAGTATGATCCCAGCGGTTACCCAGTACTTC. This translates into CASSMIPAVTQYF.

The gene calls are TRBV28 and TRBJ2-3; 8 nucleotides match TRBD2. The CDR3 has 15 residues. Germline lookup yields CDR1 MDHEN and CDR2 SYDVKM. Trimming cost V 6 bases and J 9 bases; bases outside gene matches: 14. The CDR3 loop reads CASRQTELAGYTQYF. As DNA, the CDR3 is TGTGCCAGCAGGCAAACGGAATTAGCGGGATACACGCAGTATTTT.

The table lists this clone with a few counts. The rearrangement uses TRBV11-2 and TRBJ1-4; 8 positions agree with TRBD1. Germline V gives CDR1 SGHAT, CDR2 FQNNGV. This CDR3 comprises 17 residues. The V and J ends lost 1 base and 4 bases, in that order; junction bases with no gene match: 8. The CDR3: CASSLGTAGGVNEKLFF. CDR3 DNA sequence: TGTGCCAGCAGCTTAGGAACAGCAGGGGGCGTTAATGAAAAACTGTTTTTT.

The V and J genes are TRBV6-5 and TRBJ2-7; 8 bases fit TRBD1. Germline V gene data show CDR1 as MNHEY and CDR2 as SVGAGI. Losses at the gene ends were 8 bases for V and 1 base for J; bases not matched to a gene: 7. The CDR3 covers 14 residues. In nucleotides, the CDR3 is TGTGCCAGCCGACAGGGGTTTTCATCCTACGAGCAGTACTTC. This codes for CASRQGFSSYEQYF.

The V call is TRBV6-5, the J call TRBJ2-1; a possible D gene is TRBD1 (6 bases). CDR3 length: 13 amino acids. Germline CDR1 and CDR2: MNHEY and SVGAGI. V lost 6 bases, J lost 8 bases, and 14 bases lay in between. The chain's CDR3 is CASSQTGLHEQFF. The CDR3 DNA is TGTGCCAGCAGCCAGACAGGTCTCCATGAGCAGTTCTTC.

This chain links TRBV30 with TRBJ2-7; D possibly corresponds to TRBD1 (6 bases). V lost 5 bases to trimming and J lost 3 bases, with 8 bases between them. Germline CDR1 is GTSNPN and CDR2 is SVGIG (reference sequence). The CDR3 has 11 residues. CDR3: CAWVRGYEQYF. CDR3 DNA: TGTGCCTGGGTCAGGGGCTACGAGCAGTACTTC.

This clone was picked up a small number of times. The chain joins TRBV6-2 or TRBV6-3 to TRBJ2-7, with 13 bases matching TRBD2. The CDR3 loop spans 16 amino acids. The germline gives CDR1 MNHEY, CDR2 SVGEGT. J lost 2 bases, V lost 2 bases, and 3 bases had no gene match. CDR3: CASSYSGTSGAYEQYF. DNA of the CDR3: TGTGCCAGCAGTTACAGCGGGACTAGCGGGGCCTACGAGCAGTACTTC.

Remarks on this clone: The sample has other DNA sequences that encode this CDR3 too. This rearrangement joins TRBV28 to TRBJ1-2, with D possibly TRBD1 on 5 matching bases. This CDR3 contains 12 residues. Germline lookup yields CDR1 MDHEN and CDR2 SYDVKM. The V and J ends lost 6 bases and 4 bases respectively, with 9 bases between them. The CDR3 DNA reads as TGTGCCAGCAGCACAGGCCTCTATGGCTACACCTTC. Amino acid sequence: CASSTGLYGYTF.

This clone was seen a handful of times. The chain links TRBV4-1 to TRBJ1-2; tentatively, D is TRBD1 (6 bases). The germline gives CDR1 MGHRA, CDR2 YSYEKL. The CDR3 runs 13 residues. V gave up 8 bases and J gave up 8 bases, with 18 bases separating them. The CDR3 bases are TGCGCCAGCCTGGACAGCCAAAGCCGCGGCTACACCTTC. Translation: CASLDSQSRGYTF.

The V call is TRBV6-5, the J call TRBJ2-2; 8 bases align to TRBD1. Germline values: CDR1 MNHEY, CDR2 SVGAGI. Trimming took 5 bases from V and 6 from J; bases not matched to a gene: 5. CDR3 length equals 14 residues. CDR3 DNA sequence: TGTGCCAGCAGTCCGTCGACAGGGGCCGGGGAGCTGTTTTTT. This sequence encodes CASSPSTGAGELFF.

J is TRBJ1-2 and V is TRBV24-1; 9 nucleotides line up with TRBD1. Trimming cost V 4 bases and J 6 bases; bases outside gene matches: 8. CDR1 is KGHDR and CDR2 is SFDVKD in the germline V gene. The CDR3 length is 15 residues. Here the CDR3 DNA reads TGTGCCACCAGTGACCCCCGGGACAGGGAAAATGGCTACACCTTC. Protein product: CATSDPRDRENGYTF.

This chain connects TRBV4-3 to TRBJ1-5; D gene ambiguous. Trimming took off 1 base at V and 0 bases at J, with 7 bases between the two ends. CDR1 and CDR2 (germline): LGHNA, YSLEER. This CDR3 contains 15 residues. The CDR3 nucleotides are TGCGCCAGCAGCCAAGCCTTGTCTAGCAATCAGCCCCAGCATTTT. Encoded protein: CASSQALSSNQPQHF.

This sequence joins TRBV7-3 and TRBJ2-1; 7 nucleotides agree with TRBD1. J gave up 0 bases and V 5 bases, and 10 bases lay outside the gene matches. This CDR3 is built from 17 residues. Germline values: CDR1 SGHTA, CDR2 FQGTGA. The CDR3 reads CASSPSSTGASYNEQFF. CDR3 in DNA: TGTGCCAGCAGCCCCTCCTCCACAGGGGCCTCCTACAATGAGCAGTTCTTC. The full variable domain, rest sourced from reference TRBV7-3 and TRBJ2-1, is GAGVSQTPSNKVTEKGKYVELRCDPISGHTALYWYRQSLGQGPEFLIYFQGTGAADDSGLPNDRFFAVRPEGSVSTLKIQRTERGDSAVYLCASSPSSTGASYNEQFFGPGTRLTVL.

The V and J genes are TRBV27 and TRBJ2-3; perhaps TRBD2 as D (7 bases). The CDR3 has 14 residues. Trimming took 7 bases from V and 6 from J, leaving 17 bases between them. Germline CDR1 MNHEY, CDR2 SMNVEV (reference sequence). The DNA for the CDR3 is TGTGCCAGCACTTCAGGGCGGGGGCGGGATACGCAGTATTTT. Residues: CASTSGRGRDTQYF.

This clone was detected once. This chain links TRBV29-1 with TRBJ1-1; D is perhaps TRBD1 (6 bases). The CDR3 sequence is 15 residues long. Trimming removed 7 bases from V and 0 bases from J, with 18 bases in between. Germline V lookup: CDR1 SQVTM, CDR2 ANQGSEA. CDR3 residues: CSALDPNRVNTEAFF. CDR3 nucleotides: TGCAGCGCCCTGGACCCCAACAGGGTGAACACTGAAGCTTTCTTT.

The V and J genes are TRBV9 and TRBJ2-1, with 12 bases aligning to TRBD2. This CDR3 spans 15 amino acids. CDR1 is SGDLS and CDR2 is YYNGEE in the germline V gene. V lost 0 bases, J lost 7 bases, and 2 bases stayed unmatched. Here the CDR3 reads CASSVVLAGGNEQFF. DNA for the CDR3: TGTGCCAGCAGCGTAGTTCTAGCGGGAGGGAATGAGCAGTTCTTC.

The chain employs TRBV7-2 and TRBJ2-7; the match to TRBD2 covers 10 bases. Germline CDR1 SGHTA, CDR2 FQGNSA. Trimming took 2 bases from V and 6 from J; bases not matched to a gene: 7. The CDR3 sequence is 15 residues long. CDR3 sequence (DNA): TGTGCCAGCAGCTTATTCGCTAGCGGGAGTAGCGAGCAGTACTTC. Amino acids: CASSLFASGSSEQYF.

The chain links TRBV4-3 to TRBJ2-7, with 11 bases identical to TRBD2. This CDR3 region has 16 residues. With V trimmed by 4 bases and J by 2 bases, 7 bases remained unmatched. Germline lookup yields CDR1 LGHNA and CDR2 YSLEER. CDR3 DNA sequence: TGCGCCAGCAGCCCCAATCTAGCGGGGGGAGCCTACGAGCAGTACTTC. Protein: CASSPNLAGGAYEQYF.